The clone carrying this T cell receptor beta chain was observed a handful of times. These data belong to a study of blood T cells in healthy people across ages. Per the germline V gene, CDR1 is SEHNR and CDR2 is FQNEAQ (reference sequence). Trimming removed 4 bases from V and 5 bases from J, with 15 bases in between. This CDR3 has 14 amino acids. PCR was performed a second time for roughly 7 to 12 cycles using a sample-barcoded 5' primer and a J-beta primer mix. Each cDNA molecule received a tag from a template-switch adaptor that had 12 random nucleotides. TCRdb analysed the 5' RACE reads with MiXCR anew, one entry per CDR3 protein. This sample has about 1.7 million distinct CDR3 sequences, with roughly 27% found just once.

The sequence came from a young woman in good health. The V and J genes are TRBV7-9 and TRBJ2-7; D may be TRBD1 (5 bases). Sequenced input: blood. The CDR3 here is CASSSPRGAHEQYF. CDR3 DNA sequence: TGTGCCAGCAGCTCCCCCCGTGGGGCCCACGAGCAGTACTTC.